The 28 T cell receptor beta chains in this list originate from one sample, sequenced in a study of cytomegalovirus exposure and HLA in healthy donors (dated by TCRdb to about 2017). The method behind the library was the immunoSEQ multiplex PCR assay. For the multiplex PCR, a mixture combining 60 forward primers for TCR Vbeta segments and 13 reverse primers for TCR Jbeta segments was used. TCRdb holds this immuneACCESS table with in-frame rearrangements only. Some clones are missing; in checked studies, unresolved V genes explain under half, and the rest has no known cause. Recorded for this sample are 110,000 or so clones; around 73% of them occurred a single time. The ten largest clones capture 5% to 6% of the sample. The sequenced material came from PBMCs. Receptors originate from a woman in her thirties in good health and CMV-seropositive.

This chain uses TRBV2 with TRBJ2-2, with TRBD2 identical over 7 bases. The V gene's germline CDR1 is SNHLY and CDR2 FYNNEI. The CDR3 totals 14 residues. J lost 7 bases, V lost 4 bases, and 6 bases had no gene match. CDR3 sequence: CASSGRGGIGELFF. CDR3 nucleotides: TGTGCCAGCAGTGGACGGGGAGGGATCGGGGAGCTGTTTTTT. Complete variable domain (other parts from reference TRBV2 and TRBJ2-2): EPEVTQTPSHQVTQMGQEVILRCVPISNHLYFYWYRQILGQKVEFLVSFYNNEISEKSEIFDDQFSVERPDGSNFTLKIRSTKLEDSAMYFCASSGRGGIGELFFGEGSRLTVL.

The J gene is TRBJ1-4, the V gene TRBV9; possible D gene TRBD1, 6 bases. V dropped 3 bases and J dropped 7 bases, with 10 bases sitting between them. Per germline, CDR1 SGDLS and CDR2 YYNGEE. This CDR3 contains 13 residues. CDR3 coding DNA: TGTGCCAGCAGCGGAACAGGGAGTGAAAAACTGTTTTTT. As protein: CASSGTGSEKLFF.

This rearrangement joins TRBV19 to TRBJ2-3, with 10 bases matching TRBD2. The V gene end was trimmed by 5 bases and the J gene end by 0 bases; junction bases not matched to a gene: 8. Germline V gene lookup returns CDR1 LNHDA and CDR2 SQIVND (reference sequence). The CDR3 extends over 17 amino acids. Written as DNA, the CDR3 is TGTGCCAGTAGTTCCAAAGGACTAGCGGCTAGCACAGATACGCAGTATTTT. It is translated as CASSSKGLAASTDTQYF.

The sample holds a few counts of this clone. CDR3 protein: CASSGTSEGDTQYF. The CDR3 nucleotides read TGTGCCAGCAGCGGGACTAGCGAGGGAGATACGCAGTATTTT. V usage is TRBV9 and J usage is TRBJ2-3; 9 nucleotides align to TRBD2. V shed 3 bases and J 5 bases; nucleotides not matched to a gene: 4. Germline CDR1 and CDR2: SGDLS and YYNGEE. There are 14 residues in the CDR3.

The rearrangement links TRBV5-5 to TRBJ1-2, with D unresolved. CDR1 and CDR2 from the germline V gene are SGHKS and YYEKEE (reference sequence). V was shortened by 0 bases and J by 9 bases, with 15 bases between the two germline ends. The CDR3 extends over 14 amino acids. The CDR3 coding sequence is TGTGCCAGCAGCTTGGCTTCGGAGTTGATGAGCTACACCTTC. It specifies CASSLASELMSYTF.

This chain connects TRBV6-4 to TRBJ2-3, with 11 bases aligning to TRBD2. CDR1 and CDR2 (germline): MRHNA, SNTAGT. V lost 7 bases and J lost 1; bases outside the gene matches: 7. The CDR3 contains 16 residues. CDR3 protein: CASTFLLAGGTDTQYF. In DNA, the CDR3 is TGTGCCAGCACCTTCCTACTAGCGGGGGGCACAGATACGCAGTATTTT.

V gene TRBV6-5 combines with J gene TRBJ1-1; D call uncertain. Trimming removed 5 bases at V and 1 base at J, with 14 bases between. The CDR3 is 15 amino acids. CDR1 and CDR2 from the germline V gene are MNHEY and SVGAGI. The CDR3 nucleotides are TGTGCCAGCAGTCGTGTCCAGACTACGAACACTGAAGCTTTCTTT. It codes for CASSRVQTTNTEAFF.

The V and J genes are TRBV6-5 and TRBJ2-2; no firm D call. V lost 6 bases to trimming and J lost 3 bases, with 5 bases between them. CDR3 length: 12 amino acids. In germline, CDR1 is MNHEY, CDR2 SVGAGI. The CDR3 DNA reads TGTGCCAGCAGCCAGTACACCGGGGAGCTGTTTTTT. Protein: CASSQYTGELFF.

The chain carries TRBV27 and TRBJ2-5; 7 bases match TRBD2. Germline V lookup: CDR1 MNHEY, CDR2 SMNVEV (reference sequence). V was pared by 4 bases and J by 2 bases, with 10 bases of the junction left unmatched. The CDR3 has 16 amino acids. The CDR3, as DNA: TGTGCCAGCAGTTGGAGGGGTGCTAGCGGACAAGAGACCCAGTACTTC. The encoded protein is CASSWRGASGQETQYF.

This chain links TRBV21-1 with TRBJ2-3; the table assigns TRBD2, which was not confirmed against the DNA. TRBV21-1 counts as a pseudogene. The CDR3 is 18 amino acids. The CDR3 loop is CASSKTGVPRRGPDTQYF. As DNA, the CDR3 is TGTGCCAGCAGCAAAACGGGAGTCCCCCGCAGAGGGCCAGATACGCAGTATTTT.

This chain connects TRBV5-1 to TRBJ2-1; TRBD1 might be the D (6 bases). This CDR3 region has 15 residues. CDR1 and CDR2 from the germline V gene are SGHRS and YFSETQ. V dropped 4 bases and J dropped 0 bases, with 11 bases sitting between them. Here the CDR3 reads CASSGRTASYNEQFF. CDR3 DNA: TGCGCCAGCAGCGGAAGGACAGCCTCCTACAATGAGCAGTTCTTC.

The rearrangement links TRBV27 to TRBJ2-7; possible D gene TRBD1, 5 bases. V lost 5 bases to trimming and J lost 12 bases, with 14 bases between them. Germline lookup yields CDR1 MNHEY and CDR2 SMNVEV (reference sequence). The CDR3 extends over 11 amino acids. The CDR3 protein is CASSPGHSLYF. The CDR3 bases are TGTGCCAGCAGTCCTGGACATTCTCTGTACTTC.

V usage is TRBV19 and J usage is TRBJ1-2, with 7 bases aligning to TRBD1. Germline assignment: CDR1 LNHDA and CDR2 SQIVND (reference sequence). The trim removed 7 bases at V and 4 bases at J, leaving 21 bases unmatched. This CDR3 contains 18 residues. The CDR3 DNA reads TGTGCCAGTACCATTACCCGCGACCACAGGGGTCGGAGCTATGGCTACACCTTC. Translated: CASTITRDHRGRSYGYTF.

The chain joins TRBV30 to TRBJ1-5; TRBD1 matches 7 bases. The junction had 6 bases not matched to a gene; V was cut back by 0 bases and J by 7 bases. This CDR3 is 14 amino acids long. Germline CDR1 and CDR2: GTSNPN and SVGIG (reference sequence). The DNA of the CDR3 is TGTGCCTGGAGTGTCAAAGGGGGCGTGCAGCCCCAGCATTTT. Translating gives CAWSVKGGVQPQHF.

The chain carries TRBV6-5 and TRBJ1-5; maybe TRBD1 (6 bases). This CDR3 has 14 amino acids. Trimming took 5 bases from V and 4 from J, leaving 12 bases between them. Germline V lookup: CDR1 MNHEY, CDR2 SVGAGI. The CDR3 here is CASSEIQGNQPQHF. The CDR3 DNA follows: TGTGCCAGCAGTGAAATACAGGGTAATCAGCCCCAGCATTTT.

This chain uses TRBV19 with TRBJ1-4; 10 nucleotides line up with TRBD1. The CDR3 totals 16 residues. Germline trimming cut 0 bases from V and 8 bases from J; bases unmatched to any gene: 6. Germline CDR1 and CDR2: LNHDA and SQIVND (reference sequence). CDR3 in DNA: TGTGCCAGTAGTATAGAGGGGACAGGGGTTTGGGAAAAACTGTTTTTT. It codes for CASSIEGTGVWEKLFF.

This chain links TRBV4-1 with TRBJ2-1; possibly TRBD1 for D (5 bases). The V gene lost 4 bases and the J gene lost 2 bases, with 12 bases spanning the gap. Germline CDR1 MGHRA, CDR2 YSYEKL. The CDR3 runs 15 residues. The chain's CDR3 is CASSPQDTPYNEQFF. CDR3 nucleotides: TGCGCCAGCAGCCCACAGGATACCCCCTACAATGAGCAGTTCTTC.

CDR3 region: CASISRQGPYEQYF. As DNA, the CDR3 is TGTGCCAGCATTTCCAGACAGGGCCCATACGAGCAGTACTTC. The J gene is TRBJ2-7, the V gene TRBV6-5; 7 bases align to TRBD1. The CDR3 is made up of 14 amino acids. J gave up 4 bases and V 7 bases, and 10 bases lay outside the gene matches. Germline V gene sequence: CDR1 MNHEY, CDR2 SVGAGI.

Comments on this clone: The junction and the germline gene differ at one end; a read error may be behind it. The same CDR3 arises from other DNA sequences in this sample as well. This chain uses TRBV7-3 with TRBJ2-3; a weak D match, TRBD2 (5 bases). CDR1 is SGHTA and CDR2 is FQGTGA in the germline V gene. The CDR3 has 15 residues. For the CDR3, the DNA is TGTGCCAGCAGCTCACGGACTGGATCCACAGATACACAGTATTTT. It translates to CASSSRTGSTDTQYF.

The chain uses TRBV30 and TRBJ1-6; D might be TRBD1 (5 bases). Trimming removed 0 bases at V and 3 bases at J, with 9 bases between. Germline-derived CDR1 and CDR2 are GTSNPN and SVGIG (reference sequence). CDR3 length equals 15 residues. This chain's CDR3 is CAWSVPGVYNSPLHF. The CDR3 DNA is TGTGCCTGGAGTGTACCGGGGGTCTATAATTCACCCCTCCACTTT.

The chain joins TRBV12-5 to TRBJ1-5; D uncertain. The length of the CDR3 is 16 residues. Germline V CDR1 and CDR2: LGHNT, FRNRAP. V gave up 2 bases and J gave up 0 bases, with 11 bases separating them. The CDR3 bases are TGTGCTAGTGGTTTGCCAGATGAGGGTAGCAATCAGCCCCAGCATTTT. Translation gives CASGLPDEGSNQPQHF.

CDR3: CASSVDRSSYEQYF. The CDR3 DNA reads TGTGCCAGCAGCGTAGACAGGAGCTCCTACGAGCAGTACTTC. The rearrangement uses TRBV7-3 and TRBJ2-7, with D possibly matching TRBD1 (6 bases). Trimming took 5 bases from V and 0 from J, leaving 11 bases between them. The CDR3 is made up of 14 amino acids. Germline V CDR1 and CDR2: SGHTA, FQGTGA.

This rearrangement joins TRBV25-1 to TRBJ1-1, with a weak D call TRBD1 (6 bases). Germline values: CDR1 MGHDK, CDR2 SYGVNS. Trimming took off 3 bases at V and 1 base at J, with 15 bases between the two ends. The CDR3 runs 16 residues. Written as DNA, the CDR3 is TGTGCCAGCAGTGATCGTTACCAGGGGAAGAACACTGAAGCTTTCTTT. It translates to CASSDRYQGKNTEAFF.

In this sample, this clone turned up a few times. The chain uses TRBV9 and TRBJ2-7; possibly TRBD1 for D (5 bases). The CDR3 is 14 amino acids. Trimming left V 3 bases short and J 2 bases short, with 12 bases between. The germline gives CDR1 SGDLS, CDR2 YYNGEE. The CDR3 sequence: CASSAETAPYEQYF. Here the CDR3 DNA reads TGTGCCAGCAGCGCGGAGACAGCACCCTACGAGCAGTACTTC.

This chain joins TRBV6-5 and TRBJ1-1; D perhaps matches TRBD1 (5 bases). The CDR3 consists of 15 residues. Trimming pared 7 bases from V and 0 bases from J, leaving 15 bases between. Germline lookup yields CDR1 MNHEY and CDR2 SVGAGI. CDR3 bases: TGTGCCAGCACCGGGTTGGGGCGCTTGAACACTGAAGCTTTCTTT. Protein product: CASTGLGRLNTEAFF.

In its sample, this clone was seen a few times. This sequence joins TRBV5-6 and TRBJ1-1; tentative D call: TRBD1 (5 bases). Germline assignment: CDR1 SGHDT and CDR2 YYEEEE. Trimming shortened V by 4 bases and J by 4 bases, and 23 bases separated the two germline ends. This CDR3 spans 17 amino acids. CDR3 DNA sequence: TGTGCCAGCAGCCTCCCCGGTCGGTATGGGGCTGGCACTGAAGCTTTCTTT. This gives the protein CASSLPGRYGAGTEAFF.

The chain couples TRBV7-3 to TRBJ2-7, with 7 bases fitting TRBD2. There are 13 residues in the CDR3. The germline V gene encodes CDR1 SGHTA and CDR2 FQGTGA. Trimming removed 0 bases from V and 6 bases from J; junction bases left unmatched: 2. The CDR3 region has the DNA TGTGCCAGCAGCTTAACCTCTAGCGGCGAGCAGTACTTC. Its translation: CASSLTSSGEQYF.

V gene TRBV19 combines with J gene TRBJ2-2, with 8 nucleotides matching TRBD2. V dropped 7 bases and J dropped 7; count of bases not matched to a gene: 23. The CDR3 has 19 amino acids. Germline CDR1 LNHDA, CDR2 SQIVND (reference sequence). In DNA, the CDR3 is TGTGCCAGTACCCCTAACCCCGGGGGGGGCCCCGGGCGGCTCGGGGAGCTGTTTTTT. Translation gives CASTPNPGGGPGRLGELFF. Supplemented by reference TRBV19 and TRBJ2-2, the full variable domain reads DGGITQSPKYLFRKEGQNVTLSCEQNLNHDAMYWYRQDPGQGLRLIYYSQIVNDFQKGDIAEGYSVSREKKESFPLTVTSAQKNPTAFYLCASTPNPGGGPGRLGELFFGEGSRLTVL.